The 22 T cell receptor beta chains below come from one sample, sequenced in a study of response to subunit inactivated influenza vaccine. TCRdb ran MiXCR on the RT-PCR reads and lists one entry per CDR3 protein. The repertoire includes about 190,000 distinct CDR3 sequences, around 14% of them detected once, and about a quarter sits in the top ten. Sequenced here: CD8+ T cells sorted from PBMCs, sampled roughly 5 days after vaccination. Receptors were obtained from a man aged 45-60 years who received an inactivated influenza vaccine.

The table lists this clonotype with a few counts. V usage is TRBV6-2 or TRBV6-3 and J usage is TRBJ2-7; no firm D call. CDR1 MNHEY and CDR2 SVGEGT come from the germline V gene. The CDR3 extends over 15 amino acids. The V and J ends lost 0 bases and 2 bases respectively, with 11 bases between them. The CDR3 DNA reads as TGTGCCAGCAGTTACTCGATGGACGCCACCTACGAGCAGTACTTC. Translating gives CASSYSMDATYEQYF.

This clonotype turned up a few times. The rearrangement uses TRBV12-3 or TRBV12-4 and TRBJ1-2; D is undetermined. The CDR3 totals 10 residues. The V end was cut by 4 bases, the J end by 6 bases, with 3 bases between. The CDR3 loop reads CASSWDGYTF. CDR3 nucleotide sequence: TGTGCCAGCAGTTGGGATGGCTACACCTTC.

This rearrangement joins TRBV20-1 to TRBJ1-2; TRBD1 is a possible D gene (5 bases). V was shortened by 1 base and J by 4 bases, with 10 bases between the two germline ends. The CDR3 runs to 13 residues. CDR1 is DFQATT, CDR2 SNEGSKA, per germline (reference sequence). This CDR3 is CSARVTAFYGYTF. As DNA, the CDR3 is TGCAGTGCTAGAGTGACAGCCTTCTATGGCTACACCTTC.

This clonotype has more than one count but fewer than ten. The chain is built from TRBV11-2 and TRBJ2-7; D is ambiguous. Trimming took off 0 bases at V and 2 bases at J, with 11 bases between the two ends. Germline V gene data show CDR1 as SGHAT and CDR2 as FQNNGV. The CDR3 loop spans 15 amino acids. This CDR3 reads CASSLEGFAAYEQYF. The CDR3 DNA reads TGTGCCAGCAGCTTAGAGGGATTTGCGGCCTACGAGCAGTACTTC.

This clonotype came up a few times. J is TRBJ2-5 and V is TRBV6-2 or TRBV6-3; D is ambiguous. CDR3 length: 12 residues. The V gene's germline CDR1 is MNHEY and CDR2 SVGEGT. Deletions cut 6 bases from V and 4 bases from J, with 9 bases between. The CDR3 coding sequence is TGTGCCAGCAGGGACCTGGGAGAGACCCAGTACTTC. Protein sequence: CASRDLGETQYF.

The chain joins TRBV7-9 to TRBJ1-1; D may be TRBD1 (5 bases). Trimming stripped 4 bases from V and 3 bases from J, with 9 bases between. This CDR3 contains 13 residues. From germline, CDR1 is SEHNR and CDR2 FQNEAQ (reference sequence). CDR3 sequence reads: CASSSGHYTEAFF. CDR3 DNA sequence: TGTGCCAGCAGCTCCGGACACTACACTGAAGCTTTCTTT.

DNA of the CDR3: TGTGCCAGCAGCCACCTGGGACAGGGGGCTTGGAATGAGCAGTTCTTC. It translates to CASSHLGQGAWNEQFF. The chain couples TRBV7-4 to TRBJ2-1, with 12 bases matching TRBD1. Germline lookup yields CDR1 SGHVT and CDR2 SQSDAQ. The CDR3 consists of 16 residues. Losses at the gene ends were 5 bases for V and 7 bases for J; bases not matched to a gene: 9.

This clonotype appeared a few times. The gene calls are TRBV4-3 and TRBJ2-1, with 8 bases that match TRBD1. CDR3 length equals 16 residues. CDR1 is LGHNA and CDR2 is YSLEER in the germline V gene. V gave up 0 bases and J gave up 0 bases; unmatched junction bases: 1. CDR3 region: CASSQDGQGSYNEQFF. The CDR3 DNA reads as TGCGCCAGCAGCCAAGACGGACAGGGCTCCTACAATGAGCAGTTCTTC.

This clonotype was recorded a few times. J is TRBJ2-1 and V is TRBV11-3; D might be TRBD1 or TRBD2, each matching 5 bases. Trimming stripped 1 base from V and 8 bases from J, with 15 bases between. The CDR3 covers 15 residues. Germline V gives CDR1 SGHNT, CDR2 YENEEA. The CDR3 region has the DNA TGTGCCAGCAGCTTAGGGACCCAAAGAGGGGATGAGCAGTTCTTC. The encoded protein is CASSLGTQRGDEQFF.

This clonotype was counted many times. CDR3 protein: CASSYIGQYLANYGYTF. The CDR3 DNA sequence: TGTGCCAGCAGTTACATCGGTCAATACCTGGCGAACTATGGCTACACCTTC. This sequence joins TRBV6-5 and TRBJ1-2; D gene uncertain. Trimming shortened V by 2 bases and J by 2 bases, and 18 bases separated the two germline ends. Germline V gives CDR1 MNHEY, CDR2 SVGAGI. The CDR3 runs 17 residues.

This clonotype occurred a few times. CDR3 region: CASSSEFYEQYF. CDR3 nucleotide sequence: TGTGCCAGCAGCTCGGAGTTCTACGAGCAGTACTTC. The V and J genes are TRBV7-9 and TRBJ2-7; D gene ambiguous. CDR3 size: 12 residues. In germline, CDR1 is SEHNR, CDR2 FQNEAQ (reference sequence). Trimming cost V 4 bases and J 3 bases, with 7 bases left between them. Supplemented by reference TRBV7-9 and TRBJ2-7, the full variable domain reads DTGVSQNPRHKITKRGQNVTFRCDPISEHNRLYWYRQTLGQGPEFLTYFQNEAQLEKSRLLSDRFSAERPKGSFSTLEIQRTEQGDSAMYLCASSSEFYEQYFGPGTRLTVT.

This clonotype appeared a few times. The V and J genes are TRBV12-3 or TRBV12-4 and TRBJ2-3, with D maybe TRBD1 (5 bases). This CDR3 region has 13 residues. Trimming removed 6 bases at V and 5 bases at J, with 12 bases between. The CDR3 DNA follows: TGTGCCAGCAGAACCATACAGGAAGATACGCAGTATTTT. Protein sequence: CASRTIQEDTQYF.

This clonotype was seen more than once but under ten times. The DNA for the CDR3 is TGTGCCAGCAGTACCGGGACAGGTCGCTCCTACGAGCAGTACTTC. Amino acid sequence: CASSTGTGRSYEQYF. The V call is TRBV2, the J call TRBJ2-7, with 8 nucleotides matching TRBD1. Trimming cost V 5 bases and J 0 bases; bases outside gene matches: 6. CDR1 and CDR2 from the germline V gene are SNHLY and FYNNEI. This CDR3 is 15 amino acids long.

The genes are TRBV11-2 and TRBJ2-2, with a weak D call TRBD2 (6 bases). V was shortened by 2 bases and J by 7 bases, with 14 bases between the two germline ends. Germline CDR1 is SGHAT and CDR2 is FQNNGV. The CDR3 contains 15 residues. CDR3 DNA: TGTGCCAGCAGCTTATTTTACGGGAGTAACGGGGAGCTGTTTTTT. Translation: CASSLFYGSNGELFF.

This chain connects TRBV11-2 to TRBJ2-5; D is possibly TRBD1 (7 bases). Per the germline V gene, CDR1 is SGHAT and CDR2 is FQNNGV. This CDR3 is 16 amino acids long. V lost 0 bases and J lost 0, with 11 bases in between. The CDR3 bases are TGTGCCAGCAGCTTAGAGGCAGGGGGGTACCAAGAGACCCAGTACTTC. It translates to CASSLEAGGYQETQYF.

This clonotype came up a few times. The rearrangement links TRBV4-3 to TRBJ1-1; TRBD1 agrees at 10 bases. V lost 0 bases to trimming and J lost 4 bases; unmatched junction nucleotides: 2. Per the germline V gene, CDR1 is LGHNA and CDR2 is YSLEER. This CDR3 has 15 residues. The CDR3 DNA sequence: TGCGCCAGCAGCCAAGATTGGACAGGGGGCACTGAAGCTTTCTTT. This translates into CASSQDWTGGTEAFF.

In DNA, the CDR3 is TGTGCCAGCAGCCCAACAGGGTTCTGCGAGCAGTACTTC. Its translation is CASSPTGFCEQYF. The chain uses TRBV7-6 and TRBJ2-7; D perhaps matches TRBD1 (6 bases). The CDR3 contains 13 residues. V was trimmed by 5 bases and J by 6 bases, leaving 14 bases between them. Germline CDR1 and CDR2: SGHVS and FNYEAQ. Combining the CDR3 with reference TRBV7-6 and TRBJ2-7 gives the whole variable domain GAGVSQSPRYKVTKRGQDVALRCDPISGHVSLYWYRQALGQGPEFLTYFNYEAQQDKSGLPNDRFSAERPEGSISTLTIQRTEQRDSAMYRCASSPTGFCEQYFGPGTRLTVT.

In this sample, this clonotype turned up a few times. This chain links TRBV7-6 with TRBJ2-7; D ambiguous. CDR3 length equals 13 residues. The germline gives CDR1 SGHVS, CDR2 FNYEAQ. The V gene lost 2 bases and the J gene lost 3 bases, with 8 bases spanning the gap. In DNA form, the CDR3 reads TGTGCCAGCAGCTTACAAGAGGACTACGAGCAGTACTTC. Protein: CASSLQEDYEQYF.

The table lists this clonotype with a few counts. The chain recombines TRBV7-9 with TRBJ2-3, with D perhaps assigned TRBD1 or TRBD2 (5 bases each). Germline CDR1 is SEHNR and CDR2 is FQNEAQ (reference sequence). V lost 7 bases to trimming and J lost 6 bases, with 11 bases between them. The CDR3 consists of 12 residues. CDR3 sequence reads: CASNVGVDTQYF. The CDR3 DNA sequence: TGTGCCAGCAACGTGGGGGTTGATACGCAGTATTTT. The full variable domain, completed using reference TRBV7-9 and TRBJ2-3, is DTGVSQNPRHKITKRGQNVTFRCDPISEHNRLYWYRQTLGQGPEFLTYFQNEAQLEKSRLLSDRFSAERPKGSFSTLEIQRTEQGDSAMYLCASNVGVDTQYFGPGTRLTVL.

There are a few counts of this clonotype. The rearrangement links TRBV11-1 to TRBJ2-7; TRBD1 aligns across 10 bases. The CDR3 spans 19 residues. From germline, CDR1 is SGHAT and CDR2 FQDESV (reference sequence). V dropped 3 bases and J dropped 1; count of bases not matched to a gene: 15. Here the CDR3 DNA reads TGTGCCAGCAGCTTCTTTGCCGGGACAGGGGTCTTACTTTCCTACGAGCAGTACTTC. It translates to CASSFFAGTGVLLSYEQYF. The complete variable domain, with remaining parts taken from reference TRBV11-1 and TRBJ2-7, reads EAEVAQSPRYKITEKSQAVAFWCDPISGHATLYWYRQILGQGPELLVQFQDESVVDDSQLPKDRFSAERLKGVDSTLKIQPAELGDSAMYLCASSFFAGTGVLLSYEQYFGPGTRLTVT.

Ten or more counts support this clonotype. The CDR3 protein is CASSLLGPNTEAFF. CDR3 DNA: TGTGCCAGCAGCTTATTGGGTCCAAACACTGAAGCTTTCTTT. This chain uses TRBV7-9 with TRBJ1-1; D remains unclear. Germline assignment: CDR1 SEHNR and CDR2 FQNEAQ (reference sequence). The CDR3 is 14 residues long. Trimming removed 2 bases at V and 2 bases at J, with 9 bases between.

This clonotype showed up just a few times. The rearrangement joins TRBV29-1 to TRBJ2-7; D assignment may be TRBD1 or TRBD2 (5 bases each). Germline CDR1 SQVTM, CDR2 ANQGSEA. V was clipped by 5 bases and J by 0 bases, with 11 bases between them. This CDR3 contains 13 residues. CDR3 sequence reads: CSVRGRDSYEQYF. The DNA for the CDR3 is TGCAGCGTTCGGGGCAGGGACTCCTACGAGCAGTACTTC.